The entry below gives a single T cell receptor (beta chain) sequence along with its context. The antigen remains unidentified. The data were taken from a study of T cell responses to AZD1222 COVID-19 vaccine. Study information: Timing groups of about 4 and about 12 weeks for second doses were pooled. Findings and limits, study-wide: The donor cohort was predominantly white British with a female majority, and clonal diversity may have been underestimated. Without day 14 samples, only post-peak T cell repertoires were studied. At baseline, just a handful of AZD1222 recipients tested seropositive.

The table came from immunoSEQ multiplex PCR; TCRdb's copy has only in-frame clones and leaves some out. The table lists 75,000 to 90,000 clones, approximately 82% of them singletons. V shed 2 bases and J shed 8 bases, with 27 bases lying between them. This CDR3 region has 18 residues. The chain combines TRBV23-1 with TRBJ1-2; D might be TRBD1 (5 bases). TRBV23-1 is given ORF status, its function remaining uncertain. The receptor's source is an adult in good health. The material sequenced was peripheral blood, taken on day 0 of AZD1222 vaccination. The CDR3 spells CASSQPGVGPGEVAGYTF. CDR3 bases: TGCGCCAGCAGTCAACCGGGGGTAGGGCCGGGGGAGGTGGCCGGCTACACCTTC.